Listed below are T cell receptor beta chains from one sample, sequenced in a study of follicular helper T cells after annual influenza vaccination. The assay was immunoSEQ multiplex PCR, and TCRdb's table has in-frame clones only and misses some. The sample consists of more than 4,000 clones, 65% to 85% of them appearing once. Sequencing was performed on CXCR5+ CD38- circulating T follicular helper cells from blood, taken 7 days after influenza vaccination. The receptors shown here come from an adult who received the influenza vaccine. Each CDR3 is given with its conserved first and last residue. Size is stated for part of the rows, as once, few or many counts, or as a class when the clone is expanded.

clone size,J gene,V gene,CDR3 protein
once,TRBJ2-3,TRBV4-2,CASSQEPGPDTQYF
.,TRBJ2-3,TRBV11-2,CASSLLHASGGTDTQYF
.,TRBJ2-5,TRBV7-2,CASSSNQGRETQYF
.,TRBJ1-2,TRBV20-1,CSARDRVGYTF
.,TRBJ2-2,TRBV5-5,CASSIDTGELFF
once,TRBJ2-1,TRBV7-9,CASSLTGALNEQFF
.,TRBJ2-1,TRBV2,CASIRQGAGDEQFF
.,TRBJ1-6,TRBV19,CASSRDDSVYNSPLHF
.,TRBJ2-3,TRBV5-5,CASSLDPGTGDTQYF
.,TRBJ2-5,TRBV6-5,CASMVDGAHQETQYF
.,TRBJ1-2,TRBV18,CASSPQGITGKSQDGYTF
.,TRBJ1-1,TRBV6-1,CASKKGRNTEAFF
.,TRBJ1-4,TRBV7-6,CASSPGTAGEKLFF
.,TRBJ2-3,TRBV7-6,CASSLVGGESTDTQYF
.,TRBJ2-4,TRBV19,CASSTQGTGINIQYF
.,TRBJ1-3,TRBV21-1,CASSIRAHRLSSGNTIYF
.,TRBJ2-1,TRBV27,CASSQGQFFNEQFF
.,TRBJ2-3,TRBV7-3,CASSLGQLAGADTQYF
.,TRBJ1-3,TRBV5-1,CASRENTGGSGNTIYF
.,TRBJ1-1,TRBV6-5,CASSYAGAGDTEAFF
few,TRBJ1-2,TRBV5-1,CASREDLSNYGYTF
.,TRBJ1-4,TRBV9,CASSVAEGVGEKLFF
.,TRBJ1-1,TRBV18,CASSAGGEAFF
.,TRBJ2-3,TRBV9,CASSPRGGTTDTQYF
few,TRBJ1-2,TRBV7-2,CASSPHQTGGLYGYTF
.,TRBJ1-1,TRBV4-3,CASSQTGVTEAFF
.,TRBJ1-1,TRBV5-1,CASSLKANTEAFF
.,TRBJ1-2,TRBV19,CASSIRGAYGYTF
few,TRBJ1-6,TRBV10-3,CAISLDSYNSPLHF
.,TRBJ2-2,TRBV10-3,CAIDRGGNTGELFF
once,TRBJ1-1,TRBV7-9,CASSLGTHNTEAFF
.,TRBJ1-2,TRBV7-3,CASSLSAGGRWGYTF
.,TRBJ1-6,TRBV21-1,CASSKVETGGSPLHF
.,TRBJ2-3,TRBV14,CASSQWTGIQTDTQYF
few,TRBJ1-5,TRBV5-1,CASSLSPGFDQPQHF
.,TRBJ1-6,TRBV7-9,CASSLFSSGGNVHSPLHF
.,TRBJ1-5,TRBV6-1,CASSLQRSNQPQHF
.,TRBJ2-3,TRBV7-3,CASSRQTSGQSDTQYF
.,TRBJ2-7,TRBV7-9,CASSRREPPSLYF
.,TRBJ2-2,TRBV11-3,CASSRQGANTGELFF
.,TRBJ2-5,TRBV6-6,CASRPAGGRETQYF
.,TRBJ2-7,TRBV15,CATSSRSTGSEQYF